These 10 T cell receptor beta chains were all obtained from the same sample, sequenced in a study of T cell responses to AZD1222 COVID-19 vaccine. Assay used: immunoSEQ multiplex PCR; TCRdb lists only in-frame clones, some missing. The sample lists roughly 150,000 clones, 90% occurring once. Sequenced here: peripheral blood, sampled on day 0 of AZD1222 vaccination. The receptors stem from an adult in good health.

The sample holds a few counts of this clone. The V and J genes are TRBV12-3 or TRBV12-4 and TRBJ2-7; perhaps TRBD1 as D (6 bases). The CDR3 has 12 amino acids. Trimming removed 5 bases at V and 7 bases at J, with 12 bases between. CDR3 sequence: CASSPTGMEQYF. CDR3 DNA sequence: TGTGCCAGCAGTCCTACAGGGATGGAGCAGTACTTC.

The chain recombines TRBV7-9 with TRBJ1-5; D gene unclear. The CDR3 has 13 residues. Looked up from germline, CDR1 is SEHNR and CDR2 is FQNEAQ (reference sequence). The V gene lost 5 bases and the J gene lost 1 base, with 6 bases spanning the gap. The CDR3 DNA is TGTGCCAGCAGCCAAAACAGCAATCAGCCCCAGCATTTT. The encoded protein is CASSQNSNQPQHF.

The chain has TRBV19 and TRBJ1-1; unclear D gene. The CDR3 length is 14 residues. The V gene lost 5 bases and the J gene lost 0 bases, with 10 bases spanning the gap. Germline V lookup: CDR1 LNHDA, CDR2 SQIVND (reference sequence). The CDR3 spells CASSFALMNTEAFF. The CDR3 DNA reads TGTGCCAGTAGTTTCGCGTTGATGAACACTGAAGCTTTCTTT. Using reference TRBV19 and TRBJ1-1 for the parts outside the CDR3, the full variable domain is DGGITQSPKYLFRKEGQNVTLSCEQNLNHDAMYWYRQDPGQGLRLIYYSQIVNDFQKGDIAEGYSVSREKKESFPLTVTSAQKNPTAFYLCASSFALMNTEAFFGQGTRLTVV.

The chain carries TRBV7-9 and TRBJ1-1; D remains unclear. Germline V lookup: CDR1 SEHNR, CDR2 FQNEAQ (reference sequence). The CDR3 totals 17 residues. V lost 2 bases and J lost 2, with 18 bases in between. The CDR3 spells CASSLTPSWAQNTEAFF. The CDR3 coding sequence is TGTGCCAGCAGCTTAACCCCGTCGTGGGCACAAAACACTGAAGCTTTCTTT.

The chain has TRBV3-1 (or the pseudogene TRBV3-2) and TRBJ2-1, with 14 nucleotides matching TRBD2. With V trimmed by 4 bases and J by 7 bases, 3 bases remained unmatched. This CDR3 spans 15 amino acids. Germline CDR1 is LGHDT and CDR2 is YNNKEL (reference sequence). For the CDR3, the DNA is TGTGCCAGCAGCCTGGGACTAGCGGGAGCAAATGAGCAGTTCTTC. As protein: CASSLGLAGANEQFF.

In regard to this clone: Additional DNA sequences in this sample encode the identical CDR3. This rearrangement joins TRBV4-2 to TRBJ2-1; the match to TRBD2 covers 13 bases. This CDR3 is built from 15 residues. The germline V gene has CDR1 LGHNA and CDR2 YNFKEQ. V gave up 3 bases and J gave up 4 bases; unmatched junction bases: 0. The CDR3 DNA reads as TGTGCCAGCAGCCAGGGACTAGCGGGATACAATGAGCAGTTCTTC. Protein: CASSQGLAGYNEQFF.

The CDR3 DNA reads TGCGCCAGCAGTCAATCGAAGGGCAGGTCCTACGAGCAGTACTTC. This codes for CASSQSKGRSYEQYF. The genes are TRBV23-1 and TRBJ2-7; D is uncertain. TRBV23-1 is given ORF status, its function remaining uncertain. The CDR3 sequence is 15 residues long. Trimming stripped 0 bases from V and 1 base from J, with 10 bases between.

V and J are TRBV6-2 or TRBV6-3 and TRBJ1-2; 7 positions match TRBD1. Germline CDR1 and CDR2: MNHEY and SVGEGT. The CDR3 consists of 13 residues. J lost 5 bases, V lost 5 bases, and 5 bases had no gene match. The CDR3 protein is CASSETGPYGYTF. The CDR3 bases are TGTGCCAGCAGTGAGACAGGGCCTTATGGCTACACCTTC.

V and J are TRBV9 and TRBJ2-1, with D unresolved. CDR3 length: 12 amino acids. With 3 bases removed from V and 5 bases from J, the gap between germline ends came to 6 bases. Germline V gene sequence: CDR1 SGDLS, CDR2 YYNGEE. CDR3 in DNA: TGTGCCAGCAGCGCGACCAACAATGAGCAGTTCTTC. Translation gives CASSATNNEQFF.

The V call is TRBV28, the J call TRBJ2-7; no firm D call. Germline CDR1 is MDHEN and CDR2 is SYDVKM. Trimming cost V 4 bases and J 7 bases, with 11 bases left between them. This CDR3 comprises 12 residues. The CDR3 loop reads CASSSLPGEQYF. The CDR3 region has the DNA TGTGCCAGCAGTTCGCTCCCAGGTGAGCAGTACTTC.